The next 18 T cell receptor beta chains were all read from a single sample in a study of early T cells in non-severe SARS-CoV-2 infection. MiXCR, run by TCRdb on the 5' RACE reads, gives a single entry per CDR3 protein. The sample comprises about 100,000 distinct CDR3 sequences, 9.5% to 13% of which are singletons, and less than 3.5% rests with the top ten. The source material was whole blood. The receptors come from an adult who was a healthcare worker with PCR-confirmed SARS-CoV-2 infection or an uninfected control (not recorded which).

This clonotype has just a few counts. The rearrangement links TRBV11-2 to TRBJ2-7; 9 positions match TRBD1. The ends lost 2 bases at V and 6 bases at J; junction bases unmatched: 8. Per the germline V gene, CDR1 is SGHAT and CDR2 is FQNNGV. This CDR3 is 15 amino acids long. CDR3 sequence reads: CASSLNNRGHSEQYF. The CDR3 DNA reads TGTGCCAGCAGCTTAAACAACAGGGGGCATAGCGAGCAGTACTTC.

The chain joins TRBV11-3 to TRBJ2-7, with 8 bases lining up with TRBD1. The V gene end was trimmed by 6 bases and the J gene end by 2 bases; junction bases not matched to a gene: 6. Germline V gives CDR1 SGHNT, CDR2 YENEEA. The CDR3 covers 14 residues. The CDR3 nucleotides read TGTGCCAGCAGTGGACAGGGACCGACCTACGAGCAGTACTTC. Its protein is CASSGQGPTYEQYF. Based on the CDR3 plus reference TRBV11-3 and TRBJ2-7, the full variable domain is EAGVVQSPRYKIIEKKQPVAFWCNPISGHNTLYWYLQNLGQGPELLIRYENEEAVDDSQLPKDRFSAERLKGVDSTLKIQPAELGDSAVYLCASSGQGPTYEQYFGPGTRLTVT.

Only a few counts were recorded for this clonotype. V and J are TRBV20-1 and TRBJ2-3, with D unclear. Trimming stripped 3 bases from V and 3 bases from J, with 1 base between. Germline values: CDR1 DFQATT, CDR2 SNEGSKA (reference sequence). The CDR3 is made up of 10 amino acids. CDR3 DNA: TGCAGTGCTAGGACAGATACGCAGTATTTT. As protein: CSARTDTQYF.

In its sample, this clonotype was seen many times. The genes are TRBV5-1 and TRBJ2-7, with D possibly being TRBD1 or TRBD2 (5 bases each). CDR3 length: 12 amino acids. CDR1 and CDR2 from the germline V gene are SGHRS and YFSETQ. V gave up 1 base and J gave up 6 bases, with 8 bases separating them. The chain's CDR3 is CASSLFGGEQYF. The CDR3 nucleotides are TGCGCCAGCAGCTTGTTTGGGGGCGAGCAGTACTTC.

This chain links TRBV30 with TRBJ1-1; D not certain. Germline lookup yields CDR1 GTSNPN and CDR2 SVGIG (reference sequence). Trimming cost V 5 bases and J 2 bases, with 12 bases left between them. The CDR3 loop spans 13 amino acids. The CDR3 nucleotides read TGTGCCTGGTCCACCGGTCCTAACACTGAAGCTTTCTTT. Translated, it gives CAWSTGPNTEAFF.

The chain recombines TRBV20-1 with TRBJ2-2; D is perhaps TRBD2 (6 bases). CDR1 and CDR2 from the germline V gene are DFQATT and SNEGSKA (reference sequence). The length of the CDR3 is 13 residues. V was shortened by 3 bases and J by 3 bases, with 8 bases between the two germline ends. The CDR3 coding sequence is TGCAGTGCTAGGTCTAGCGACACCGGGGAGCTGTTTTTT. Translation: CSARSSDTGELFF.

The chain recombines TRBV6-1 with TRBJ2-5; D may be TRBD1 (5 bases). The V end lost 3 bases, the J end lost 5 bases, and 10 bases lay between the germline ends. Germline assignment: CDR1 MNHNS and CDR2 SASEGT. This CDR3 spans 13 amino acids. In DNA form, the CDR3 reads TGTGCCAGCAGTGACTGGGGCGCCGAGACCCAGTACTTC. Translated: CASSDWGAETQYF.

CDR3 nucleotides: TGTGCCAGCAGCCTAGGACAGGGAACGGGTTATGGCTACACCTTC. It is translated as CASSLGQGTGYGYTF. V gene TRBV6-1 combines with J gene TRBJ1-2, with 8 bases that match TRBD1. The germline CDR1 and CDR2 sequences are MNHNS and SASEGT. The V segment lost 6 bases and the J segment 5 bases; nucleotides outside the gene matches: 11. The CDR3 extends over 15 amino acids.

The chain links TRBV7-2 to TRBJ2-3; 14 nucleotides line up with TRBD2. The CDR3 has 19 residues. V was pared by 7 bases and J by 4 bases, with 16 bases of the junction left unmatched. The germline CDR1 and CDR2 sequences are SGHTA and FQGNSA. The CDR3 here is CASTLTSGGGHTSADTQYF. As DNA, the CDR3 is TGTGCCAGCACCCTGACTAGCGGGGGGGGTCATACAAGTGCAGATACGCAGTATTTT.

This clonotype has a count of ten or more. V and J are TRBV12-3 or TRBV12-4 and TRBJ2-1; D tentatively reads TRBD1 or TRBD2 (6 bases each). CDR3 length equals 13 residues. V gave up 5 bases and J gave up 9 bases, with 14 bases separating them. CDR3 nucleotide sequence: TGTGCCAGCAGTCCTCTCAGGGGAGGTGAGCAGTTCTTC. Amino acid sequence: CASSPLRGGEQFF.

In this sample, this clonotype turned up many times. This sequence joins TRBV3-1 and TRBJ2-7, with 7 bases aligning to TRBD1. The CDR3 runs 14 residues. The junction had 6 bases not matched to a gene; V was cut back by 3 bases and J by 4 bases. Germline CDR1 LGHDT, CDR2 YNNKEL (reference sequence). CDR3 amino acids: CASSHPGQLYEQYF. CDR3 bases: TGTGCCAGCAGCCACCCGGGACAGCTTTACGAGCAGTACTTC.

This clonotype was seen more than once but under ten times. The J gene is TRBJ2-7, the V gene TRBV14; D not certain. Germline V CDR1 and CDR2: SGHDN, FVKESK. The CDR3 contains 13 residues. The V end lost 2 bases, the J end lost 3 bases, and 8 bases lay between the germline ends. The CDR3 sequence: CASSQSRIYEQYF. DNA of the CDR3: TGTGCCAGCAGCCAAAGTAGAATCTACGAGCAGTACTTC.

This clonotype was counted between two and nine times. This chain links TRBV12-3 or TRBV12-4 with TRBJ2-7; no clear D gene. There are 13 residues in the CDR3. The V gene lost 5 bases and the J gene lost 5 bases, with 13 bases spanning the gap. CDR3 sequence reads: CASSSDVAHEQYF. The CDR3 coding sequence is TGTGCCAGCAGTAGCGACGTTGCTCACGAGCAGTACTTC.

There are a few counts of this clonotype. V and J are TRBV6-1 and TRBJ2-4; 9 nucleotides align to TRBD1. J gave up 0 bases and V 1 base, and 4 bases lay outside the gene matches. Germline loops: CDR1 MNHNS, CDR2 SASEGT. This CDR3 region has 17 residues. The CDR3 here is CASSEGQGGIAKNIQYF. CDR3 nucleotides: TGTGCCAGCAGTGAAGGACAGGGGGGTATAGCCAAAAACATTCAGTACTTC.

This clonotype appeared a few times. The chain employs TRBV7-3 and TRBJ2-7, with 9 bases that match TRBD1. The CDR3 runs 15 residues. Germline V gives CDR1 SGHTA, CDR2 FQGTGA. V was pared by 5 bases and J by 4 bases, with 9 bases of the junction left unmatched. Here the CDR3 reads CASSATGGKGYEQYF. CDR3 coding DNA: TGTGCCAGCAGCGCGACAGGGGGAAAGGGTTACGAGCAGTACTTC.

The chain joins TRBV5-4 to TRBJ2-7; 7 nucleotides align to TRBD2. CDR1 is SGHNT, CDR2 YYREEE, per germline (reference sequence). The V segment lost 4 bases and the J segment 0 bases; nucleotides outside the gene matches: 7. The CDR3 is 15 residues long. The CDR3 spells CASSPPLAASYEQYF. CDR3 DNA sequence: TGTGCCAGCAGCCCACCCCTAGCGGCCTCCTACGAGCAGTACTTC.

J is TRBJ2-1 and V is TRBV3-1; 11 nucleotides agree with TRBD2. CDR3 length equals 15 residues. The germline V gene encodes CDR1 LGHDT and CDR2 YNNKEL (reference sequence). V shed 4 bases and J 7 bases; nucleotides not matched to a gene: 6. The CDR3 bases are TGTGCCAGCAGCCTTAGCGGGGGGGCCGGGAATGAGCAGTTCTTC. This encodes CASSLSGGAGNEQFF.

This CDR3 reads CASSLAGGQTYGYTF. CDR3 DNA: TGCGCCAGCAGCTTGGCGGGTGGCCAGACCTATGGCTACACCTTC. The chain carries TRBV5-1 and TRBJ1-2; D gene ambiguous. The CDR3 sequence is 15 residues long. V was clipped by 0 bases and J by 4 bases, with 13 bases between them. Germline V gives CDR1 SGHRS, CDR2 YFSETQ.